The 16 T cell receptor beta chains reported below all come from one sample, sequenced in a study of T-cell memory formation after mild COVID-19. MiXCR, run by TCRdb on the 5' RACE reads, gives a single entry per CDR3 protein. This table holds about 450,000 distinct CDR3 sequences, 20% to 30% found once. The sample comprised PBMCs or a T cell subset sorted from them (not recorded which). These receptors were taken from an adult woman who had mild COVID-19 (a few samples of this study predate the infection). Cell type and time point are not known.

This clonotype was recorded a few times. The V gene is TRBV25-1, the J gene TRBJ1-2, with a tentative D call TRBD1 (6 bases). CDR3 length: 18 residues. V was trimmed by 2 bases and J by 3 bases, leaving 22 bases between them. Per germline, CDR1 MGHDK and CDR2 SYGVNS. The CDR3 reads CASSEDSVVETGHYGYTF. DNA of the CDR3: TGTGCCAGCAGTGAAGATTCTGTAGTCGAGACAGGCCACTATGGCTACACCTTC.

This clonotype appeared a few times. V gene TRBV5-4 combines with J gene TRBJ1-6; unclear D gene. CDR1 SGHNT and CDR2 YYREEE come from the germline V gene (reference sequence). The CDR3 contains 14 residues. V lost 1 base and J lost 7, with 9 bases in between. The CDR3 reads CASSLREQNSPLHF. The CDR3 DNA reads TGTGCCAGCAGCTTGAGGGAACAGAATTCACCCCTCCACTTT.

The genes are TRBV19 and TRBJ1-6, with D unresolved. CDR3 length equals 13 residues. CDR1 and CDR2 from the germline V gene are LNHDA and SQIVND (reference sequence). Trimming removed 6 bases at V and 7 bases at J, with 10 bases between. The CDR3 coding sequence is TGTGCCAGTAGGAGGACGGAAAATTCACCCCTCCACTTT. It is translated as CASRRTENSPLHF.

This chain links TRBV2 with TRBJ1-6; D is possibly TRBD1 (5 bases). V lost 7 bases and J 4 bases, leaving 14 bases between the germline ends. The CDR3 has 15 amino acids. The V gene's germline CDR1 is SNHLY and CDR2 FYNNEI. The CDR3 DNA reads as TGTGCCAGCATCCCGACTGGGGGGTATAATTCACCCCTCCACTTT. This gives the protein CASIPTGGYNSPLHF.

This clonotype was detected only a few times. This sequence joins TRBV6-2 or TRBV6-3 and TRBJ2-2; 9 nucleotides agree with TRBD2. Germline CDR1 is MNHEY and CDR2 is SVGEGT. V shed 6 bases and J 7 bases; nucleotides not matched to a gene: 12. CDR3 size: 16 residues. CDR3 amino acids: CASSITSGPTGGELFF. Here the CDR3 DNA reads TGTGCCAGCAGCATAACTAGCGGGCCGACGGGCGGGGAGCTGTTTTTT.

In DNA form, the CDR3 reads TGCAGTGCTAGACCCACTAGCGCCGCGAGCTCCTACGAGCAGTACTTC. It codes for CSARPTSAASSYEQYF. The rearrangement uses TRBV20-1 and TRBJ2-7, with 7 nucleotides matching TRBD2. The junction had 10 bases not matched to a gene; V was cut back by 2 bases and J by 0 bases. CDR3 size: 16 residues. The germline gives CDR1 DFQATT, CDR2 SNEGSKA (reference sequence).

The table lists this clonotype with a few counts. The chain links TRBV4-3 to TRBJ2-1; 11 bases map to TRBD2. The germline CDR1 and CDR2 sequences are LGHNA and YSLEER. V was pared by 0 bases and J by 7 bases, with 8 bases of the junction left unmatched. The CDR3 consists of 17 residues. This CDR3 reads CASSQDASSGRRNEQFF. CDR3 DNA sequence: TGCGCCAGCAGCCAAGATGCCTCTAGCGGGAGGAGGAATGAGCAGTTCTTC.

This clonotype has just a few counts. The CDR3 DNA is TGTGCCAGCAGTGAAGGGACAGGGACAAATGAAAAACTGTTTTTT. Protein: CASSEGTGTNEKLFF. V and J are TRBV25-1 and TRBJ1-4; 9 bases are shared with TRBD1. Germline V gene lookup returns CDR1 MGHDK and CDR2 SYGVNS. Losses at the gene ends were 2 bases for V and 5 bases for J; bases not matched to a gene: 3. The CDR3 loop spans 15 amino acids.

This clonotype was observed many times. V and J are TRBV7-6 and TRBJ2-7, with TRBD2 as a possible D gene (5 bases). V dropped 0 bases and J dropped 0 bases, with 9 bases sitting between them. Germline V gene sequence: CDR1 SGHVS, CDR2 FNYEAQ. The CDR3 runs to 15 residues. Here the CDR3 reads CASSLAPGSSYEQYF. The CDR3 nucleotides read TGTGCCAGCAGCTTAGCGCCGGGGAGCTCCTACGAGCAGTACTTC.

The chain joins TRBV24-1 to TRBJ2-5; D is perhaps TRBD1 (6 bases). Trimming took off 1 base at V and 4 bases at J, with 9 bases between the two ends. The CDR3 is made up of 14 amino acids. Germline V gives CDR1 KGHDR, CDR2 SFDVKD. The CDR3 loop is CATSDFDRPETQYF. The CDR3 DNA sequence: TGTGCCACCAGTGATTTCGACAGGCCAGAGACCCAGTACTTC.

V is TRBV24-1 and J is TRBJ2-2, with 10 nucleotides matching TRBD1. Germline V lookup: CDR1 KGHDR, CDR2 SFDVKD. The CDR3 spans 17 residues. Trimming cost V 3 bases and J 6 bases; bases outside gene matches: 9. In DNA form, the CDR3 reads TGTGCCACCAGTGATAGGATGTTCGGGACAGGGGCCGGGGAGCTGTTTTTT. Its translation: CATSDRMFGTGAGELFF.

This clonotype was seen more than once but under ten times. V is TRBV6-2 or TRBV6-3 and J is TRBJ2-2; 7 bases fit TRBD2. CDR3 length: 17 amino acids. V lost 2 bases and J lost 2; bases outside the gene matches: 8. Germline CDR1 MNHEY, CDR2 SVGEGT. CDR3 in DNA: TGTGCCAGCAGTTACGCTCCCGGGACTATAAACACCGGGGAGCTGTTTTTT. Protein product: CASSYAPGTINTGELFF.

The chain combines TRBV21-1 with TRBJ1-2. TRBV21-1 is marked as a pseudogene. The CDR3 is made up of 17 amino acids. The CDR3 here is CASSKTGGWCPNYGYTF. The DNA of the CDR3 is TGTGCCAGCAGCAAAACGGGTGGTTGGTGCCCTAACTATGGCTACACCTTC.

The genes are TRBV5-5 and TRBJ1-2; 11 bases agree with TRBD1. With 4 bases clipped from V and 8 bases from J, the junction kept 10 bases outside the gene matches. Germline lookup yields CDR1 SGHKS and CDR2 YYEKEE (reference sequence). The CDR3 sequence is 15 residues long. The CDR3 bases are TGTGCCAGCAGCGTGGACAGGGGGCGGAAAGGAGGCTACACCTTC. This codes for CASSVDRGRKGGYTF. Full variable domain (outside the CDR3, taken from reference TRBV5-5 and TRBJ1-2): DAGVTQSPTHLIKTRGQQVTLRCSPISGHKSVSWYQQVLGQGPQFIFQYYEKEERGRGNFPDRFSARQFPNYSSELNVNALLLGDSALYLCASSVDRGRKGGYTFGSGTRLTVV.

V usage is TRBV29-1 and J usage is TRBJ1-1; no clear D. V lost 4 bases and J 6 bases, leaving 9 bases between the germline ends. The CDR3 is made up of 11 amino acids. The germline V gene encodes CDR1 SQVTM and CDR2 ANQGSEA. The CDR3 DNA reads TGCAGCGTTGTAGTTGGACCTGAAGCTTTCTTT. Amino acid sequence: CSVVVGPEAFF.

This clonotype was detected many times. The chain combines TRBV7-2 with TRBJ2-3, with 7 bases that match TRBD1. The CDR3 sequence is 14 residues long. Losses at the gene ends were 5 bases for V and 6 bases for J; bases not matched to a gene: 8. Germline V gene sequence: CDR1 SGHTA, CDR2 FQGNSA. DNA for the CDR3: TGTGCCAGCAGCCGGAAGACAGGGACCGATACGCAGTATTTT. This translates into CASSRKTGTDTQYF.